The 11 T cell receptor beta chains given below trace back to one sample, sequenced in a study of sequential checkpoint blockade in melanoma. Method: immunoSEQ multiplex PCR; TCRdb's copy keeps in-frame clones and lacks some. The sample shows about 4,900 clones, about 35% of them seen only once. Treatment reported: randomized to nivolumab then ipilimumab (arm A) or the reverse (arm B). The sample consisted of tumor tissue (inferred from file names), taken from a patient given nivolumab and ipilimumab in sequence. The receptors were sampled from a human donor with melanoma.

This chain joins TRBV6-8 and TRBJ1-2; D perhaps matches TRBD1 (6 bases). The CDR3 has 14 residues. V gave up 5 bases and J gave up 6 bases, with 16 bases separating them. CDR1 is MNHGY, CDR2 SAAAGT, per germline. The DNA of the CDR3 is TGTGCCAGCAGTAAATCGACAGGCAACAATGGCTACACCTTC. Translated, it gives CASSKSTGNNGYTF.

This clone has just a few counts. This sequence joins TRBV15 and TRBJ1-1; a possible D gene is TRBD1 (5 bases). Germline CDR1 reads LNHNV; CDR2 reads YYDKDF (reference sequence). V lost 3 bases and J 6 bases, leaving 14 bases between the germline ends. The CDR3 extends over 14 amino acids. The CDR3 sequence: CATSRWGGRAEAFF. DNA for the CDR3: TGTGCCACCAGCAGGTGGGGGGGAAGGGCTGAAGCTTTCTTT.

V and J are TRBV9 and TRBJ1-5, with 9 nucleotides matching TRBD1. CDR1 is SGDLS, CDR2 YYNGEE, per germline. There are 16 residues in the CDR3. Trimming at V came to 0 bases and at J to 9 bases, leaving 10 bases not matched to a gene. CDR3 nucleotides: TGTGCCAGCAGCGTAGGGACAGGGGACGAGGGTCGGCCCCAGCATTTT. Protein product: CASSVGTGDEGRPQHF.

In this sample, this clone turned up a few times. The chain couples TRBV19 to TRBJ2-3; 11 positions match TRBD2. Germline values: CDR1 LNHDA, CDR2 SQIVND (reference sequence). V shed 5 bases, J shed 5 bases, and the junction held 3 bases outside the gene matches. This CDR3 contains 14 residues. The CDR3 sequence: CASSSGLAGDTQYF. As DNA, the CDR3 is TGTGCCAGTAGTTCCGGACTAGCGGGAGATACGCAGTATTTT. Combining the CDR3 with reference TRBV19 and TRBJ2-3 gives the whole variable domain DGGITQSPKYLFRKEGQNVTLSCEQNLNHDAMYWYRQDPGQGLRLIYYSQIVNDFQKGDIAEGYSVSREKKESFPLTVTSAQKNPTAFYLCASSSGLAGDTQYFGPGTRLTVL.

This clone showed up just a few times. The CDR3 reads CASSPLRDWSNGYTF. In DNA, the CDR3 is TGTGCCAGTAGTCCCCTCAGGGACTGGAGTAATGGCTACACCTTC. The chain carries TRBV19 and TRBJ1-2, with a tentative D call TRBD1 (5 bases). This CDR3 is built from 15 residues. CDR1 LNHDA and CDR2 SQIVND come from the germline V gene (reference sequence). Deletions cut 5 bases from V and 6 bases from J, with 19 bases between.

The V gene is TRBV19, the J gene TRBJ2-4, with 13 bases fitting TRBD2. CDR1 and CDR2 (germline): LNHDA, SQIVND (reference sequence). Trimming at V came to 10 bases and at J to 8 bases, leaving 5 bases not matched to a gene. The CDR3 is 13 residues long. CDR3 DNA: TGTGCCACTACTAGCGGGGGGGCCTACATTCAGTACTTC. It is translated as CATTSGGAYIQYF.

The V gene is TRBV5-1, the J gene TRBJ1-1; D is undetermined. Germline CDR1 is SGHRS and CDR2 is YFSETQ. Trimming shortened V by 0 bases and J by 4 bases, and 10 bases separated the two germline ends. This CDR3 region has 14 residues. CDR3 coding DNA: TGCGCCAGCAGCTTGGGACGAACGGCCACTGAAGCTTTCTTT. Translation: CASSLGRTATEAFF. The full variable domain, with the rest looked up from reference TRBV5-1 and TRBJ1-1, is KAGVTQTPRYLIKTRGQQVTLSCSPISGHRSVSWYQQTPGQGLQFLFEYFSETQRNKGNFPGRFSGRQFSNSRSEMNVSTLELGDSALYLCASSLGRTATEAFFGQGTRLTVV.

This clone was counted many times. V gene TRBV11-3 combines with J gene TRBJ1-1; TRBD1 agrees at 7 bases. The V segment lost 3 bases and the J segment 2 bases; nucleotides outside the gene matches: 3. Looked up from germline, CDR1 is SGHNT and CDR2 is YENEEA. The CDR3 length is 14 residues. Here the CDR3 DNA reads TGTGCCAGCAGCTTGGGACAGCTAAACACTGAAGCTTTCTTT. Protein sequence: CASSLGQLNTEAFF.

V and J are TRBV12-1 and TRBJ2-2; the DNA was not used to check the table's D call, TRBD2. TRBV12-1 is a pseudogene segment. This CDR3 region has 14 residues. The CDR3 DNA reads TGTGCCAGCAGCCAAGCAATTTACACCGGGGAGCTGTTTTTT. As protein: CASSQAIYTGELFF.

The rearrangement links TRBV19 to TRBJ1-5; TRBD1 agrees at 8 bases. Per the germline V gene, CDR1 is LNHDA and CDR2 is SQIVND (reference sequence). J lost 7 bases, V lost 6 bases, and 14 bases had no gene match. This CDR3 contains 16 residues. The CDR3 coding sequence is TGTGCCAGTAGGATACTACGGACAGGGAGACGGCAGCCCCAGCATTTT. Its protein product is CASRILRTGRRQPQHF.

By share of the sample, this clone is medium-sized (0.01 to 0.1%). V usage is TRBV11-3 and J usage is TRBJ1-3; D is possibly TRBD1 (6 bases). The germline gives CDR1 SGHNT, CDR2 YENEEA. Trimming shortened V by 0 bases and J by 2 bases, and 14 bases separated the two germline ends. The CDR3 contains 17 residues. CDR3 amino acids: CASSLDLRGLPGNTIYF. CDR3 sequence (DNA): TGTGCCAGCAGCTTAGATCTGCGGGGGCTCCCTGGAAACACCATATATTTT.